Given below is one T cell receptor beta chain in context. This specimen belongs to a study of T cells in tuberculosis. Study context: CD1B tetramers identified T cells specific for mycobacterial lipid GMM. Study outcomes and limitations: T cells binding CD1B-GMM tetramer weakly possibly escaped the sort.

Cells were sorted from thawed PBMC rested overnight and stained with GMM-loaded CD1B tetramer, viability dye and anti-CD3. The lipid loaded on the CD1B tetramers was C32 glucose monomycolate from Rhodococcus equi. Tetramer-sorted PBMC had been CD14 monocyte-depleted before freezing. TCR-alpha and TCR-beta chains were sequenced unpaired. Assay used: immunoSEQ multiplex PCR; TCRdb lists only in-frame clones, some missing. This sample has 88,000 or so clones, with approximately 90% found just once. The CDR3 covers 14 residues. Trimming cost V 1 base and J 3 bases, with 10 bases left between them. Germline V gene sequence: CDR1 LNHDA, CDR2 SQIVND (reference sequence).

The clonotype comes from an adult woman with latent tuberculosis. The sequencing input was CD1b-GMM tetramer-negative cells sorted from PBMCs. The V call is TRBV19, the J call TRBJ2-7; D may be TRBD2 (6 bases). DNA of the CDR3: TGTGCCAGTAGTATAGGACTAGAGAACTACGAGCAGTACTTC. Its protein product is CASSIGLENYEQYF. The full variable domain, in which reference TRBV19 and TRBJ2-7 provide the parts outside the CDR3, is DGGITQSPKYLFRKEGQNVTLSCEQNLNHDAMYWYRQDPGQGLRLIYYSQIVNDFQKGDIAEGYSVSREKKESFPLTVTSAQKNPTAFYLCASSIGLENYEQYFGPGTRLTVT.